Below are 21 T cell receptor beta chains sequenced from a single sample in a study of T-cell reconstitution after alpha-beta-depleted transplantation in children (dated by TCRdb to about 2016). Libraries were built with PCR. TCRdb records Illumina HiSeq 2500 as the sequencer. TCR libraries were prepared with molecular barcoding, using unique molecular identifiers to normalize TCRbeta repertoire quantification. TCRdb reran the public reads through fastp at Q25 and MiXCR, keeping productive beta chains. Rows are unified per CDR3 protein, each entry keeping the most common DNA and genes. The sample table contains some 200,000 distinct CDR3 sequences; only one count was recorded for 9.7% of them. The top ten hold roughly 5.1% of the sample. The sample was PBMCs from the stem cell graft donor, taken from the stem cell graft. Every receptor here comes from a human donor who donated a stem cell graft to a child with SCID.

This clonotype was observed at least ten times. The gene calls are TRBV20-1 and TRBJ1-1; D perhaps matches TRBD1 (5 bases). Germline CDR1 DFQATT, CDR2 SNEGSKA (reference sequence). The CDR3 covers 11 residues. V was shortened by 3 bases and J by 7 bases, with 9 bases between the two germline ends. The CDR3 sequence: CSASGASEAFF. The CDR3 DNA reads as TGCAGTGCTAGCGGGGCGAGTGAAGCTTTCTTT.

The chain links TRBV29-1 to TRBJ2-5; TRBD2 matches at 10 bases. The germline V gene encodes CDR1 SQVTM and CDR2 ANQGSEA. The CDR3 spans 15 residues. Trimming removed 1 base from V and 5 bases from J; junction bases left unmatched: 7. Here the CDR3 reads CSVEGLAGVKETQYF. The CDR3 DNA reads TGCAGCGTTGAAGGGCTAGCGGGAGTTAAGGAGACCCAGTACTTC.

This clonotype has at least ten counts. The J gene is TRBJ2-7, the V gene TRBV18, with D possibly matching TRBD2 (6 bases). In germline, CDR1 is KGHSH, CDR2 LQKENI. The length of the CDR3 is 14 residues. Trimming stripped 2 bases from V and 4 bases from J, with 12 bases between. This chain's CDR3 is CASSPVGEEYEQYF. In nucleotides, the CDR3 is TGTGCCAGCTCACCAGTGGGGGAGGAGTACGAGCAGTACTTC.

This clonotype showed up many times. This chain connects TRBV6-1 to TRBJ2-1; D may be TRBD1 (5 bases). In germline, CDR1 is MNHNS, CDR2 SASEGT. V was cut by 8 bases and J by 2 bases, with 19 bases left in between. There are 16 residues in the CDR3. The CDR3 here is CASSESTGSTYNEQFF. The CDR3 DNA reads as TGTGCCAGCTCAGAAAGTACAGGATCGACCTACAATGAGCAGTTCTTC.

This clonotype was counted many times. The chain employs TRBV12-3 or TRBV12-4 and TRBJ2-2; 9 positions agree with TRBD1. The ends lost 2 bases at V and 13 bases at J; junction bases unmatched: 14. The CDR3 has 16 amino acids. The CDR3 coding sequence is TGTGCCAGCAGTTTACCCTTCAGACAGGGGGTCTCAGGGCTGTTTTTT. It encodes CASSLPFRQGVSGLFF.

This clonotype was seen ten or more times. The J gene is TRBJ2-1, the V gene TRBV5-1; D ambiguous. The germline V gene encodes CDR1 SGHRS and CDR2 YFSETQ. V dropped 0 bases and J dropped 10 bases, with 11 bases sitting between them. The CDR3 is 13 amino acids. The CDR3: CASSLVGAGEQFF. CDR3 sequence (DNA): TGCGCCAGCAGCTTGGTGGGTGCCGGAGAGCAGTTCTTC.

This clonotype was detected many times. V is TRBV12-3 or TRBV12-4 and J is TRBJ2-7, with D hard to call. The length of the CDR3 is 13 residues. V was cut by 5 bases and J by 1 base, with 9 bases left in between. This CDR3 is CASSPFLSYEQYF. CDR3 nucleotides: TGTGCCAGCAGTCCGTTCTTGTCCTACGAGCAGTACTTC.

This clonotype has ten or more counts. The chain is built from TRBV5-1 and TRBJ2-1; 11 bases line up with TRBD2. J lost 7 bases, V lost 0 bases, and 3 bases had no gene match. CDR3 length: 15 residues. Germline CDR1 reads SGHRS; CDR2 reads YFSETQ. CDR3: CASSLVAGGQNEQFF. DNA of the CDR3: TGCGCCAGCAGCTTGGTAGCGGGGGGGCAAAATGAGCAGTTCTTC.

The chain has TRBV6-5 and TRBJ2-3, with TRBD2 matching 8 bases. CDR1 and CDR2 (germline): MNHEY, SVGAGI. The V gene end was trimmed by 2 bases and the J gene end by 4 bases; junction bases not matched to a gene: 8. CDR3 length equals 16 residues. Here the CDR3 DNA reads TGTGCCAGCAGTTACACGGGGGGGCCTTTTGCAGATACGCAGTATTTT. Encoded protein: CASSYTGGPFADTQYF.

This clonotype was seen at least ten times. V gene TRBV7-8 combines with J gene TRBJ1-5; TRBD1 matches 7 bases. This CDR3 is built from 17 residues. The V gene end was trimmed by 2 bases and the J gene end by 2 bases; junction bases not matched to a gene: 9. The germline V gene encodes CDR1 SGHVS and CDR2 FQNEAQ. The DNA of the CDR3 is TGTGCCAGCAGCTTACCCCGACAGGGAGTGGGCAATCAGCCCCAGCATTTT. The encoded protein is CASSLPRQGVGNQPQHF.

This clonotype was recorded many times. The J gene is TRBJ2-1, the V gene TRBV20-1; TRBD2 might be the D (5 bases). Germline-derived CDR1 and CDR2 are DFQATT and SNEGSKA (reference sequence). This CDR3 contains 10 residues. V gave up 3 bases and J gave up 8 bases, with 5 bases separating them. The CDR3: CSARRDEQFF. The CDR3 nucleotides read TGCAGTGCTAGGAGGGATGAGCAGTTCTTC.

This clonotype appeared many times. The gene calls are TRBV18 and TRBJ2-1, with D unclear. This CDR3 region has 13 residues. Germline lookup yields CDR1 KGHSH and CDR2 LQKENI. Trimming removed 2 bases at V and 8 bases at J, with 10 bases between. The CDR3 here is CASSPTSGYEQFF. The CDR3 DNA reads TGTGCCAGCTCACCAACCTCCGGGTATGAGCAGTTCTTC. The full variable domain, completed using reference TRBV18 and TRBJ2-1, is NAGVMQNPRHLVRRRGQEARLRCSPMKGHSHVYWYRQLPEEGLKFMVYLQKENIIDESGMPKERFSAEFPKEGPSILRIQQVVRGDSAAYFCASSPTSGYEQFFGPGTRLTVL.

This clonotype came up many times. The chain employs TRBV5-6 and TRBJ1-2, with 7 bases lining up with TRBD1. In germline, CDR1 is SGHDT, CDR2 YYEEEE. V dropped 5 bases and J dropped 13; count of bases not matched to a gene: 8. The length of the CDR3 is 11 residues. This CDR3 reads CASRAEGAFTF. The CDR3 DNA reads as TGTGCCAGCAGAGCGGAGGGGGCTTTCACCTTC.

Many counts were recorded for this clonotype. The chain carries TRBV4-3 and TRBJ1-2; D uncertain. Germline loops: CDR1 LGHNA, CDR2 YSLEER. The CDR3 spans 16 residues. V gave up 0 bases and J gave up 4 bases, with 15 bases separating them. The CDR3 DNA reads TGCGCCAGCAGCCAAGAATCGGGCGGGAACACCTATGGCTACACCTTC. It codes for CASSQESGGNTYGYTF.

This clonotype was counted many times. This chain connects TRBV4-1 to TRBJ2-7; 12 bases map to TRBD2. This CDR3 is 15 amino acids long. Germline lookup yields CDR1 MGHRA and CDR2 YSYEKL. Trimming at V came to 1 base and at J to 9 bases, leaving 7 bases not matched to a gene. In DNA, the CDR3 is TGCGCCAGCAGCCAAGTAACTAGCGGGGGGCCTCGGCAGTACTTC. This gives the protein CASSQVTSGGPRQYF.

This clonotype occurred many times. The chain recombines TRBV5-1 with TRBJ2-5; TRBD1 aligns across 9 bases. The ends lost 4 bases at V and 5 bases at J; junction bases unmatched: 3. In germline, CDR1 is SGHRS, CDR2 YFSETQ. The CDR3 spans 13 residues. CDR3 sequence: CASSTGGVETQYF. The CDR3 nucleotides are TGCGCCAGCAGCACAGGGGGCGTGGAGACCCAGTACTTC.

This clonotype was found many times. CDR3 sequence reads: CASSFMGSGANVLTF. For the CDR3, the DNA is TGTGCCAGCAGTTTCATGGGCTCTGGGGCCAACGTCCTGACTTTC. J is TRBJ2-6 and V is TRBV27; D is unresolved. CDR1 and CDR2 from the germline V gene are MNHEY and SMNVEV (reference sequence). The length of the CDR3 is 15 residues. The V and J ends lost 3 bases and 0 bases respectively, with 6 bases between them.

Ten or more counts support this clonotype. V is TRBV5-1 and J is TRBJ2-2; 9 nucleotides line up with TRBD2. The CDR3 loop spans 16 amino acids. Germline-derived CDR1 and CDR2 are SGHRS and YFSETQ. V lost 0 bases and J lost 3; bases outside the gene matches: 3. CDR3 bases: TGCGCCAGCAGCTTGGGCCTAGCGGGGCACACCGGGGAGCTGTTTTTT. This sequence encodes CASSLGLAGHTGELFF.

Regarding this clonotype: A much larger clone is a single base away; this may be a read error. The CDR3 DNA reads as TGTGCCAGCAGCTCGATTGTGGGTCAGCCCCAGCATTTT. Its protein is CASSSIVGQPQHF. This rearrangement joins TRBV7-9 to TRBJ1-5; D is undetermined. Trimming shortened V by 4 bases and J by 6 bases, and 10 bases separated the two germline ends. CDR1 is SEHNR, CDR2 FQNEAQ, per germline (reference sequence). There are 13 residues in the CDR3.

This clonotype was picked up many times. The genes are TRBV20-1 and TRBJ2-5; D is uncertain. The CDR3 runs 13 residues. Germline CDR1 DFQATT, CDR2 SNEGSKA (reference sequence). V shed 6 bases and J shed 0 bases, with 11 bases lying between them. CDR3 region: CSAVNRYQETQYF. CDR3 coding DNA: TGCAGTGCCGTAAACCGGTACCAAGAGACCCAGTACTTC.

About this clonotype itself: Being one base from a much bigger clone, this may be a read error. The chain joins TRBV12-3 or TRBV12-4 to TRBJ2-3; 9 bases line up with TRBD2. This CDR3 is 15 amino acids long. The CDR3 DNA reads TGTGCCAGCAGTTATGAGCGGGGGGTCACAAATACGCAGTATTTT. Protein: CASSYERGVTNTQYF.